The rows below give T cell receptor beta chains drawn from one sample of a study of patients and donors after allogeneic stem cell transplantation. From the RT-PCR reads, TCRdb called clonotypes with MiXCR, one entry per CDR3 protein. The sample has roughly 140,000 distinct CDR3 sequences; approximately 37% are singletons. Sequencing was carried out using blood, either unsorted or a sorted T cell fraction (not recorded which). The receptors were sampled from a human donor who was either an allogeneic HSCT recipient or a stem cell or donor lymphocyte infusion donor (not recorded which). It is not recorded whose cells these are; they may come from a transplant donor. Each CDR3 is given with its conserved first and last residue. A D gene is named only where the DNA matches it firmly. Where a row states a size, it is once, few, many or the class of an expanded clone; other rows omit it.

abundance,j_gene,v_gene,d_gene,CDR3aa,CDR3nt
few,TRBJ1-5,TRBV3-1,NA,CASSQQGPGNQPQHF,TGTGCCAGCAGCCAACAGGGCCCGGGCAATCAGCCCCAGCATTTT
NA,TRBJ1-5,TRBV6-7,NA,CASSYSGGCNQPQHF,TGTGCCAGCAGTTACTCAGGGGGATGCAATCAGCCCCAGCATTTT
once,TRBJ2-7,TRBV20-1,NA,CSASLSLYEQYF,TGCAGTGCTTCCTTGTCCCTCTACGAGCAGTACTTC
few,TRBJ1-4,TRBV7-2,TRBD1,CASSLGPQGAGEKLFF,TGTGCCAGCAGCTTAGGACCACAGGGGGCTGGTGAAAAACTGTTTTTT
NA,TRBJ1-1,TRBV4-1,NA,CASSQDGWTEAFF,TGCGCCAGCAGCCAGGACGGTTGGACTGAAGCTTTCTTT
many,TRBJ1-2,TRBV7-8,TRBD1,CASSFQRQGQNGYTF,TGTGCCAGCAGCTTCCAAAGACAGGGTCAGAACGGCTACACCTTC
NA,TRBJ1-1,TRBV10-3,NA,CAISGAGTEAFF,TGTGCCATCAGTGGGGCAGGGACTGAAGCTTTCTTT
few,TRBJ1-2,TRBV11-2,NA,CASSSRLPSRDYGYTF,TGTGCCAGCAGCTCCCGACTCCCCAGTCGAGACTATGGCTACACCTTC
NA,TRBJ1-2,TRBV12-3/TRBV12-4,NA,CASSFLGANYGYTF,TGTGCCAGCAGTTTTTTGGGAGCTAACTATGGCTACACCTTC
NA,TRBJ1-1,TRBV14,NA,CASSQDIVAGSGDQGAFF,TGTGCCAGCAGCCAAGATATTGTGGCGGGATCAGGGGATCAAGGAGCTTTCTTT
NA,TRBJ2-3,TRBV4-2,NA,CASSQEGISTDTQYF,TGTGCCAGCAGCCAAGAGGGGATTAGCACAGATACGCAGTATTTT
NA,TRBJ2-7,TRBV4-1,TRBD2,CASSHFLTSGAIYEQYF,TGCGCCAGCAGCCACTTCCTCACTAGCGGGGCCATCTACGAGCAGTACTTC
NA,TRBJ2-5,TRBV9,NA,CASSVLGGETQYF,TGTGCCAGCAGCGTTCTTGGAGGCGAGACCCAGTACTTC
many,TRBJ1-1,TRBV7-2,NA,CASSLAGGGTEAFF,TGTGCCAGCAGCTTAGCTGGGGGGGGCACTGAAGCTTTCTTT
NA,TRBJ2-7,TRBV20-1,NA,CSVAGEVYEQYF,TGCAGTGTGGCAGGGGAAGTGTACGAGCAGTACTTC
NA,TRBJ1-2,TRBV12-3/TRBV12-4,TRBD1,CASSPTDRRNYGYTF,TGTGCCAGCAGTCCCACGGACAGGCGGAACTATGGCTACACCTTC
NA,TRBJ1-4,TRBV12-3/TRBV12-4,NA,CASSLPAEGMGKLFF,TGTGCCAGCAGTTTACCGGCGGAGGGGATGGGAAAACTGTTTTTT
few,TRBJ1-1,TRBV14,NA,CASSQDGVRGMNTEAFF,TGTGCCAGCAGCCAAGACGGGGTCCGGGGGATGAACACTGAAGCTTTCTTT
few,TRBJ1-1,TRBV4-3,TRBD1,CASSRNRGPAEAFF,TGCGCCAGCAGCCGGAACAGGGGCCCCGCTGAAGCTTTCTTT
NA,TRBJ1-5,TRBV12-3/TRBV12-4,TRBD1,CASSLSLGRGLLNQPQHF,TGTGCCAGCAGTTTAAGTCTGGGAAGGGGGCTCTTGAATCAGCCCCAGCATTTT
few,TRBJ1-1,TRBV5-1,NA,CASSQGDRGVAEAFF,TGCGCCAGCAGCCAAGGGGACCGCGGGGTCGCTGAAGCTTTCTTT
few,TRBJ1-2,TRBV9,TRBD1,CASTGQGGGYTF,TGTGCCAGCACCGGACAGGGCGGTGGCTACACCTTC
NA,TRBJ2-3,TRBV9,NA,CASSHTTERVTDTQYF,TGTGCCAGCAGCCACACCACCGAGCGGGTAACAGATACGCAGTATTTT
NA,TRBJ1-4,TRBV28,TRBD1,CASSGDSATNEKLFF,TGTGCCAGCAGTGGGGACAGTGCAACTAATGAAAAACTGTTTTTT
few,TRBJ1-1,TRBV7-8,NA,CASSLRWGLDTEAFF,TGTGCCAGCAGCTTAAGGTGGGGCTTGGACACTGAAGCTTTCTTT
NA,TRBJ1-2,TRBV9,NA,CASSVASGAHGYTF,TGTGCCAGCAGCGTAGCTTCTGGAGCCCATGGCTACACCTTC
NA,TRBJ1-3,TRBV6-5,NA,CASSYGGLYSGNTIYF,TGTGCCAGCAGTTATGGAGGGCTCTACTCTGGAAACACCATATATTTT
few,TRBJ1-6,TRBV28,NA,CASSQGSSYNSPLHF,TGTGCCAGCAGTCAAGGGAGCTCCTATAATTCACCCCTCCACTTT
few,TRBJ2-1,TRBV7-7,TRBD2,CASSLAPSGGEQFF,TGTGCTAGCAGCTTAGCGCCTAGCGGGGGTGAGCAGTTCTTC
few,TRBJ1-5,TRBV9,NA,CASSPSGTDVSNQPQHF,TGTGCCAGCAGCCCAAGCGGGACTGATGTTAGCAATCAGCCCCAGCATTTT
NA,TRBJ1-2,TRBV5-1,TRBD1,CASSPYPDRPGDYGYTF,TGCGCCAGCAGCCCATACCCGGACAGGCCCGGCGACTATGGCTACACCTTC
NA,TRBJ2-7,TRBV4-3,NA,CASSQTSSYEQYF,TGCGCCAGCAGCCAGACTAGCTCCTACGAGCAGTACTTC
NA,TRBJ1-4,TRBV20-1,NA,CSAGRAVLMEKLFF,TGCAGTGCTGGGCGGGCAGTTTTAATGGAAAAACTGTTTTTT
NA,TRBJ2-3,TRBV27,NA,CASSPWGVTDTQYF,TGTGCCAGCAGCCCCTGGGGAGTGACAGATACGCAGTATTTT
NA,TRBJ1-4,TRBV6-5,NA,CASSYQQRPSGEKLFF,TGTGCCAGCAGTTACCAGCAGCGACCCTCTGGGGAAAAACTGTTTTTT
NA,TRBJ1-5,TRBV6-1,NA,CASSEVGANNQPQHF,TGTGCCAGCAGTGAAGTGGGGGCTAACAATCAGCCCCAGCATTTT
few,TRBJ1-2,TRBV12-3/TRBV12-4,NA,CASLPSGVDYGYTF,TGTGCCAGCCTTCCGTCAGGGGTTGACTATGGCTACACCTTC
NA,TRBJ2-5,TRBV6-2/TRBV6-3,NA,CASSYSKRETQYF,TGTGCCAGCAGTTACTCGAAAAGGGAGACCCAGTACTTC
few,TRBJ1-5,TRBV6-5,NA,CASSYLPNQPQHF,TGTGCCAGCAGTTACCTTCCCAATCAGCCCCAGCATTTT
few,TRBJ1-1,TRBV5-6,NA,CASSRALGLTEAFF,TGTGCCAGCAGCCGCGCCTTGGGCCTCACTGAAGCTTTCTTT
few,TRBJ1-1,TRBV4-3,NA,CASSQDRVQRGNTEAFF,TGCGCCAGCAGCCAAGATCGAGTTCAGCGGGGGAACACTGAAGCTTTCTTT